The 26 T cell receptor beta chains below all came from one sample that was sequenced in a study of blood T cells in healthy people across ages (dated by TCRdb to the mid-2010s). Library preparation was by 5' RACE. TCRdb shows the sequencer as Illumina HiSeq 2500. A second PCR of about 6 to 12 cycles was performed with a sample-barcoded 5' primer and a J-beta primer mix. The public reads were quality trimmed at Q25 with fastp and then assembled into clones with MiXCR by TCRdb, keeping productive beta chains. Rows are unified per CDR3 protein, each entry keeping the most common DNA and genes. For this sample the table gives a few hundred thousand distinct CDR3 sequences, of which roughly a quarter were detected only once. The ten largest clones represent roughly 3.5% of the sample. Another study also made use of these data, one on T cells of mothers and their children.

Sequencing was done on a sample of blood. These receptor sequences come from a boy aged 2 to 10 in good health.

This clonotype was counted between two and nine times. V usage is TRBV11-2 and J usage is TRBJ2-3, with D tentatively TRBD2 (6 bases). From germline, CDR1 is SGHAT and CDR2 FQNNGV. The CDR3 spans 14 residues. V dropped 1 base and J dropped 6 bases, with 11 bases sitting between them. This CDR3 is CASSLAGLRDTQYF. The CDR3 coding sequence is TGTGCCAGCAGCTTAGCGGGACTGAGGGATACGCAGTATTTT.

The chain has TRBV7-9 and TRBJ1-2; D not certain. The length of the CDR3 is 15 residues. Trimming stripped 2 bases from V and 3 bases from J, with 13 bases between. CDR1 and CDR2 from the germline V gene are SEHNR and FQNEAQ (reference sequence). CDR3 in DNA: TGTGCCAGCAGCTTATTGCGGGAGAGACACTATGGCTACACCTTC. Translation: CASSLLRERHYGYTF.

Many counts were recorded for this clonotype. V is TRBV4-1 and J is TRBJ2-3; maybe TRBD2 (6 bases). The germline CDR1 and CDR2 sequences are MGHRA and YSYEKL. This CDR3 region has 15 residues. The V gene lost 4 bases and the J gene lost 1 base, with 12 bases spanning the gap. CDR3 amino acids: CASSRDLYRTDTQYF. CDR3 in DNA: TGCGCCAGCAGCCGGGACTTATATCGCACAGATACGCAGTATTTT.

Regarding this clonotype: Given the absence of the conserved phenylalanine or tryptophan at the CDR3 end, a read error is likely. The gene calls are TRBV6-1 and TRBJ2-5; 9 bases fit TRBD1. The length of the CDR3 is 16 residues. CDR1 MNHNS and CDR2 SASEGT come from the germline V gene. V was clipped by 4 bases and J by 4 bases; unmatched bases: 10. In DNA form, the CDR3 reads TGTGCCAGCAGTGTTACACCGGGACAGGGTGGAGAGACCCAGTACCTC. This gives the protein CASSVTPGQGGETQYL.

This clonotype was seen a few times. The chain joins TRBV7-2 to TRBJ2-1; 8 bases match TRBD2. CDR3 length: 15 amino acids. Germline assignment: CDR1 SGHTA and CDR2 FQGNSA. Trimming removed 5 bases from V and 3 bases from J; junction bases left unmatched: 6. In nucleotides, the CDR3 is TGTGCCAGCAGCCGGGGGACTAGGGGCTACAATGAGCAGTTCTTC. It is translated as CASSRGTRGYNEQFF.

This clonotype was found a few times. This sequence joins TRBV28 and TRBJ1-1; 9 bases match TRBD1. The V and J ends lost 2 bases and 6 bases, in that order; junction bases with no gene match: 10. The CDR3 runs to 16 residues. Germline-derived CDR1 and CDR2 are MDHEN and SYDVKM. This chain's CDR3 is CASSLTGGNRRAEAFF. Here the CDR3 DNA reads TGTGCCAGCAGTTTAACAGGGGGCAACAGGAGGGCTGAAGCTTTCTTT. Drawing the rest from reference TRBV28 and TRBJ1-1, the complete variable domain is DVKVTQSSRYLVKRTGEKVFLECVQDMDHENMFWYRQDPGLGLRLIYFSYDVKMKEKGDIPEGYSVSREKKERFSLILESASTNQTSMYLCASSLTGGNRRAEAFFGQGTRLTVV.

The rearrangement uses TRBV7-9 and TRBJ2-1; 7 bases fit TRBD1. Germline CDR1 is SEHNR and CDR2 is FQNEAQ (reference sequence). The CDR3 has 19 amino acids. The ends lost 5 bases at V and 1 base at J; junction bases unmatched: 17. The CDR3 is CASSAQKGARGFSYNEQFF. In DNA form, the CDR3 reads TGTGCCAGCAGCGCTCAAAAGGGGGCGCGAGGTTTTTCCTACAATGAGCAGTTCTTC.

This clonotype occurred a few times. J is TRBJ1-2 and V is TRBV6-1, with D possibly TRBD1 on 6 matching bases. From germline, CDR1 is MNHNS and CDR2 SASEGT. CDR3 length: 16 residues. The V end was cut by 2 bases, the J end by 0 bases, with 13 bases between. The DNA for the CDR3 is TGTGCCAGCAGTGAACTTCGGGACACTGCTAACTATGGCTACACCTTC. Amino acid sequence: CASSELRDTANYGYTF.

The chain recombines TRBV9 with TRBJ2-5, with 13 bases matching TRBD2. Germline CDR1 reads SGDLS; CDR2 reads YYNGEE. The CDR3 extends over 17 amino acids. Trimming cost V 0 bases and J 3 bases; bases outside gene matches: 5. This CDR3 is CASSVVGTSGAEETQYF. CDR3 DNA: TGTGCCAGCAGCGTAGTCGGGACTAGCGGGGCGGAAGAGACCCAGTACTTC.

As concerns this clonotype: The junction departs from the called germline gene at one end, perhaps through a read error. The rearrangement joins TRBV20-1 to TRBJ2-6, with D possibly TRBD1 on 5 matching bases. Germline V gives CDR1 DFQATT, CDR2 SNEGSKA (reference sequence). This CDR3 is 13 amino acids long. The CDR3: CSARPSGANVLTF. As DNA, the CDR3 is TGCAGTGCTAGACCGTCTGGGGCTAACGTCCTGACTTTC.

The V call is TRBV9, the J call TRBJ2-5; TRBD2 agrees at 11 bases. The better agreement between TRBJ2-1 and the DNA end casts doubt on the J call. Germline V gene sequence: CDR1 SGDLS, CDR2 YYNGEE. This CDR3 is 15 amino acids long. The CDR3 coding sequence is TGTGCCAGCAGCGGGGCGACTAGCGGGAATGATGAGCAGTTCTTC. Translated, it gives CASSGATSGNDEQFF.

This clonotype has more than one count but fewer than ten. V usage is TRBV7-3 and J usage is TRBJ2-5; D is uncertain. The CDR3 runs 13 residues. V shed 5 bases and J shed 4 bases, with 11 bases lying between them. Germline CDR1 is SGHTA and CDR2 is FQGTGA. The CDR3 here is CASSASALETQYF. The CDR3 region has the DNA TGTGCCAGCAGCGCCAGTGCCCTAGAGACCCAGTACTTC.

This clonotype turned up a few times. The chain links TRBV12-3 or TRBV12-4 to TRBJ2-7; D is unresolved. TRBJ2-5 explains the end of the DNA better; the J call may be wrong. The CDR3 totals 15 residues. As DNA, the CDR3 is TGTGCCAGCAGTTTGGAAGGAAGGCGGAGAGAGACCCAGTACTTC. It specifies CASSLEGRRRETQYF.

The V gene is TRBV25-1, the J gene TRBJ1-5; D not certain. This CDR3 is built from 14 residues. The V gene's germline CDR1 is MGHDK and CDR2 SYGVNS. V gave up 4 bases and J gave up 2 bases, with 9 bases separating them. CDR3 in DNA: TGTGCCAGCAGTGTGGGTCAGGGCAATCAGCCCCAGCATTTT. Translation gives CASSVGQGNQPQHF.

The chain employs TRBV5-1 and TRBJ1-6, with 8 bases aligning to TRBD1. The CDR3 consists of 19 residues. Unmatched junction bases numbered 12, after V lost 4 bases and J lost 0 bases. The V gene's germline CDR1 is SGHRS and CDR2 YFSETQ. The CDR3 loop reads CASSGRDRTESSYNSPLHF. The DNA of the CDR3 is TGCGCCAGCAGCGGTCGGGACAGGACCGAGAGCTCCTATAATTCACCCCTCCACTTT.

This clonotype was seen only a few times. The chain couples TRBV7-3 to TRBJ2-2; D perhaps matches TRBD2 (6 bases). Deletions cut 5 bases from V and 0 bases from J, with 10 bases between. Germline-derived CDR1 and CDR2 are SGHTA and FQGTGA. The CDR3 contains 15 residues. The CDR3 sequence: CASSTGEPNTGELFF. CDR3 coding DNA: TGTGCCAGCAGCACGGGAGAACCGAACACCGGGGAGCTGTTTTTT. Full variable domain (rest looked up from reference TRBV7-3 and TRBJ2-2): GAGVSQTPSNKVTEKGKYVELRCDPISGHTALYWYRQSLGQGPEFLIYFQGTGAADDSGLPNDRFFAVRPEGSVSTLKIQRTERGDSAVYLCASSTGEPNTGELFFGEGSRLTVL.

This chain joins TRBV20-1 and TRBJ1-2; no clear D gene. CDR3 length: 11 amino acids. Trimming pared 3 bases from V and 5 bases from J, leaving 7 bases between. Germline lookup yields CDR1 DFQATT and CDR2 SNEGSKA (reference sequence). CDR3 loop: CSASSGYGYTF. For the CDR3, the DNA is TGCAGTGCTAGCTCCGGTTATGGCTACACCTTC.

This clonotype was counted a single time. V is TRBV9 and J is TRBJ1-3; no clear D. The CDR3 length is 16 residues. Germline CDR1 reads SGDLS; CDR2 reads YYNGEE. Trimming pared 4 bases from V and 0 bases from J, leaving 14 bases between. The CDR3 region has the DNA TGTGCCAGCAGCACAGAGGGCCCGAACTCTGGAAACACCATATATTTT. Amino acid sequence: CASSTEGPNSGNTIYF.

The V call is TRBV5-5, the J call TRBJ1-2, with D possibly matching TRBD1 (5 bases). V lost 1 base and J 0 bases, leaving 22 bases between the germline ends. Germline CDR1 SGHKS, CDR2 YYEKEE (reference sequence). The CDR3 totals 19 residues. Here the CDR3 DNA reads TGTGCCAGCAGCTTGTCGTTTCTCAACTCAGGGACCTCTAACTATGGCTACACCTTC. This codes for CASSLSFLNSGTSNYGYTF.

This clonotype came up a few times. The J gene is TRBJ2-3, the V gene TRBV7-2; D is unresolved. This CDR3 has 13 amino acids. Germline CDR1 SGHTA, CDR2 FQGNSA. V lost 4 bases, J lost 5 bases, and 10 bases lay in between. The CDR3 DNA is TGTGCCAGCAGCTATCTATCGGGAGATACGCAGTATTTT. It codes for CASSYLSGDTQYF. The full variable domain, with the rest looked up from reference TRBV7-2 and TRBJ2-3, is GAGVSQSPSNKVTEKGKDVELRCDPISGHTALYWYRQSLGQGLEFLIYFQGNSAPDKSGLPSDRFSAERTGGSVSTLTIQRTQQEDSAVYLCASSYLSGDTQYFGPGTRLTVL.

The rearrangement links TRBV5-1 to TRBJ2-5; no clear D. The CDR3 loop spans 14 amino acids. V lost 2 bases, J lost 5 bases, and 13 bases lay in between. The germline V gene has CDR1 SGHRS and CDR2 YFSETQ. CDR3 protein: CASSFEGRGETQYF. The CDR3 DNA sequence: TGCGCCAGCAGCTTTGAAGGTCGTGGGGAGACCCAGTACTTC.

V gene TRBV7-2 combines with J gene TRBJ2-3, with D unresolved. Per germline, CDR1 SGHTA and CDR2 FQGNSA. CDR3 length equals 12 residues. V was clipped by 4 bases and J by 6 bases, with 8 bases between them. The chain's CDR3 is CASSSEMDTQYF. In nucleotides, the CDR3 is TGTGCCAGCAGCTCGGAGATGGATACGCAGTATTTT.

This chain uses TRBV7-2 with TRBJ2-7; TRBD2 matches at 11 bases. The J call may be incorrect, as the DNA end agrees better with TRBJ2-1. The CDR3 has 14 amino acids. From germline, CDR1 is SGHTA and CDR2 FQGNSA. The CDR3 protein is CASSLVAGGGEQFF. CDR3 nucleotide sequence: TGTGCCAGCAGCTTGGTAGCGGGAGGGGGTGAGCAGTTCTTC.

The CDR3 sequence: CSARTSRSPSYNEQFF. CDR3 coding DNA: TGCAGTGCGAGGACTAGCCGCAGTCCCTCCTACAATGAGCAGTTCTTC. The chain couples TRBV20-1 to TRBJ2-1; 8 bases align to TRBD2. CDR3 size: 16 residues. After removal of 6 bases from V and 0 bases from J, the junction contained 10 bases not matched to a gene. Germline-derived CDR1 and CDR2 are DFQATT and SNEGSKA (reference sequence).

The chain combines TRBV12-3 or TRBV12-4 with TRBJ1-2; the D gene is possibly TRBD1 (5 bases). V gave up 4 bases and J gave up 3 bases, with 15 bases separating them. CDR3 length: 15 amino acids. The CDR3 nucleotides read TGTGCCAGCAGTTCCCCGGGGCAGGGTTACTATGGCTACACCTTC. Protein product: CASSSPGQGYYGYTF.

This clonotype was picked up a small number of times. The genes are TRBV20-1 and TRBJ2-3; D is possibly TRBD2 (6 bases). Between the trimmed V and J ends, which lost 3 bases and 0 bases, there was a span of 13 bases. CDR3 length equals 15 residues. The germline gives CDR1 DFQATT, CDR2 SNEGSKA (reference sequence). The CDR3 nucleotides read TGCAGTGCTAGCCGGTCCCGGGGGAGCACAGATACGCAGTATTTT. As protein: CSASRSRGSTDTQYF.